This T cell receptor (beta chain) is from a study of blood T cell repertoires in COVID-19. Study context: Sites in the United States, Italy and Spain provided acute and convalescent COVID-19 samples. T cells, B-cell-depleted T cells, or PBMCs supplied cDNA or gDNA.

Per the original methods: From reference gene primer amplification, estimates of nucleated cell counts were derived. Profiling relied on immunoSEQ multiplex PCR, and the TCRdb table lists in-frame clones only, not all of them. V and J calls and clone size follow that table, whereas D and trimming were derived from the DNA. The top ten clones hold approximately 4.2% of a sample with around 110,000 clones, roughly 85% of them seen once. This CDR3 has 14 residues. Trimming took off 3 bases at V and 3 bases at J, with 11 bases between the two ends. CDR1 SGHAT and CDR2 FQNNGV come from the germline V gene.

This chain uses TRBV11-2 with TRBJ1-2, with D unresolved. Sequencing used peripheral blood. The clonotype was recovered from a man aged 35-49 years with acute or convalescent COVID-19. For the CDR3, the DNA is TGTGCCAGCAGCTTTCCCGGAGGGTACTATGGCTACACCTTC. Its translation is CASSFPGGYYGYTF.